What follows describes a single TCR beta chain. Deletions cut 2 bases from V and 7 bases from J, with 11 bases between. Germline loops: CDR1 DFQATT, CDR2 SNEGSKA (reference sequence). There are 13 residues in the CDR3. The data originate from a study of T-cell memory formation after mild COVID-19. 5'RACE with constant-segment primers built TCRalpha and TCRbeta cDNA libraries with UMIs. TCRdb called the 5' RACE reads again in MiXCR, with one record for every CDR3 protein. The sample consists of fewer than 250,000 distinct CDR3 sequences, about 10% of them appearing once. The sequenced sample consisted of PBMCs or a T cell subset sorted from them (not recorded which). The TCR was taken from a man aged 18 to 30 who had mild COVID-19 (a few samples of this study predate the infection). Cell type and time point are not known. The chain combines TRBV20-1 with TRBJ2-2; D is ambiguous. The CDR3 DNA sequence: TGCAGTGCTAGACCGGCCCAGTTCGGGGAGCTGTTTTTT. Amino acid sequence: CSARPAQFGELFF.